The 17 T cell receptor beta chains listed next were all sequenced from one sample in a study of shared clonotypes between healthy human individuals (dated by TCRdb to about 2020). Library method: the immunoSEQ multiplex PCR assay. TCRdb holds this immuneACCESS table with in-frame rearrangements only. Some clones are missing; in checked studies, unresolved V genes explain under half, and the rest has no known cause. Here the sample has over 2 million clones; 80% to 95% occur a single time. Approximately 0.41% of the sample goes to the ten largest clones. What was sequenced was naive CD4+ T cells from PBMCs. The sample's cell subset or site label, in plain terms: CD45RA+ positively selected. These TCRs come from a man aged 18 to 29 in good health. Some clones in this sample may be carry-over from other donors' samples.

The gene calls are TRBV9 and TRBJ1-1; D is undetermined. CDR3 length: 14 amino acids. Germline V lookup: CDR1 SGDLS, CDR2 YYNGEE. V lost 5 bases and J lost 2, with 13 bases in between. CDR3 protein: CASRRVRGNTEAFF. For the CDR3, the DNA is TGTGCCAGCAGGCGGGTACGAGGTAACACTGAAGCTTTCTTT.

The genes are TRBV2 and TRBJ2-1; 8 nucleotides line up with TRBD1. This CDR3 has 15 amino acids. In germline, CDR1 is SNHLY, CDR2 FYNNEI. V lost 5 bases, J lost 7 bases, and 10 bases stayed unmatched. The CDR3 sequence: CASSRQGYGTNEQFF. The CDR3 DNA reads TGTGCCAGCAGTCGACAGGGGTATGGCACAAATGAGCAGTTCTTC.

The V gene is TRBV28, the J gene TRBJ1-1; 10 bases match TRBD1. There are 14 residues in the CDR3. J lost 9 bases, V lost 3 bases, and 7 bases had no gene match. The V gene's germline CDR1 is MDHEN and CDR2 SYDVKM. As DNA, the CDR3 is TGTGCCAGCAGTTTGGGTGGGACAGGGGTTCAAGCTTTCTTT. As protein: CASSLGGTGVQAFF.

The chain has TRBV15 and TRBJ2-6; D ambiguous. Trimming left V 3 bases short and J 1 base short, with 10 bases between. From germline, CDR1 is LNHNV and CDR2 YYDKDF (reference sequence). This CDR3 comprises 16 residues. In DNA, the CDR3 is TGTGCCACCAGCAGGGGTAGGGAATCTGGGGCCAACGTCCTGACTTTC. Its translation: CATSRGRESGANVLTF.

For the CDR3, the DNA is TGTGCCAGCAGCATACGACCGGATGAAAAACTGTTTTTT. Its protein product is CASSIRPDEKLFF. V usage is TRBV9 and J usage is TRBJ1-4, with D uncertain. The CDR3 runs 13 residues. The germline V and J ends were trimmed by 4 bases and 6 bases, with 10 bases remaining between them. Germline CDR1 reads SGDLS; CDR2 reads YYNGEE.

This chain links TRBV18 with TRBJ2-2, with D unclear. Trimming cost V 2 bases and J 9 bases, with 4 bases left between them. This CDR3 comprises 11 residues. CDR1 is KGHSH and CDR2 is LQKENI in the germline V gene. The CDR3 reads CASSPSWELFF. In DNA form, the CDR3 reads TGTGCCAGCTCACCAAGTTGGGAGCTGTTTTTT.

CDR3 loop: CASSLSRTGDEQFF. In nucleotides, the CDR3 is TGTGCCAGCAGCTTGAGCCGGACCGGGGATGAGCAGTTCTTC. The gene calls are TRBV7-6 and TRBJ2-1; a possible D gene is TRBD2 (5 bases). The CDR3 sequence is 14 residues long. Trimming took off 3 bases at V and 8 bases at J, with 14 bases between the two ends. From germline, CDR1 is SGHVS and CDR2 FNYEAQ.

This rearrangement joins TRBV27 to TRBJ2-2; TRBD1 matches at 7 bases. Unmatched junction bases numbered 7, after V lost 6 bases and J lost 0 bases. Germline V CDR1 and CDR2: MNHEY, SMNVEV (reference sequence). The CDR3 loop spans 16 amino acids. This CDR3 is CASRQDRVPNTGELFF. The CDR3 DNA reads TGTGCCAGCAGACAAGACAGGGTACCGAACACCGGGGAGCTGTTTTTT.

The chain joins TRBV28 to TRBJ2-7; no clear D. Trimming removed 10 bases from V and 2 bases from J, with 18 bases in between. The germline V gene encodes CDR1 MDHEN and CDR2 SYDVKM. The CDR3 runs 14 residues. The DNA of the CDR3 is TGTGCCATCTCCCGGGCGTTCGCCACCTACGAGCAGTACTTC. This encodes CAISRAFATYEQYF. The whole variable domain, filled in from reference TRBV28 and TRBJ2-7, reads DVKVTQSSRYLVKRTGEKVFLECVQDMDHENMFWYRQDPGLGLRLIYFSYDVKMKEKGDIPEGYSVSREKKERFSLILESASTNQTSMYLCAISRAFATYEQYFGPGTRLTVT.

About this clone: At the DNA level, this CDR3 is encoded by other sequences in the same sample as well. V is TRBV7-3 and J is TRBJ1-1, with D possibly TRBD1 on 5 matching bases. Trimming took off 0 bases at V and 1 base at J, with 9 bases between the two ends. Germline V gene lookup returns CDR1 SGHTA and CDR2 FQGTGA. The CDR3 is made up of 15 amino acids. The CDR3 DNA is TGTGCCAGCAGCTTAACCGGGACGGGGAACACTGAAGCTTTCTTT. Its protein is CASSLTGTGNTEAFF.

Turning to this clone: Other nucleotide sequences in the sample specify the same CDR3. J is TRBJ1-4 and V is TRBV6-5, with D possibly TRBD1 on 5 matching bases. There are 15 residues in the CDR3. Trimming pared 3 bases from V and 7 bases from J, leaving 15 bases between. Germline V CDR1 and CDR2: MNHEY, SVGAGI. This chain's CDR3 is CASSYSGTRGEKLFF. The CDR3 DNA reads TGTGCCAGCAGTTATTCCGGGACCCGGGGTGAAAAACTGTTTTTT.

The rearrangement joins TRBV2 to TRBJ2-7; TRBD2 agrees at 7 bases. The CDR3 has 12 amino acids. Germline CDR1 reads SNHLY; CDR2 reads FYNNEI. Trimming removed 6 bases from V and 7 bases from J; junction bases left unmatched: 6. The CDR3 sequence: CASSPKAGEQYF. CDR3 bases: TGTGCCAGCAGCCCTAAAGCGGGAGAGCAGTACTTC.

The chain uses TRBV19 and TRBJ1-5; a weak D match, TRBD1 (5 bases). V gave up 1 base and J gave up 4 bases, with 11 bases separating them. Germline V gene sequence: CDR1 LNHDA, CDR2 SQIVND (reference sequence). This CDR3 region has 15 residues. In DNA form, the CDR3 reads TGTGCCAGTAGTATAGTTGGGGCGAGGAATCAGCCCCAGCATTTT. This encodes CASSIVGARNQPQHF.

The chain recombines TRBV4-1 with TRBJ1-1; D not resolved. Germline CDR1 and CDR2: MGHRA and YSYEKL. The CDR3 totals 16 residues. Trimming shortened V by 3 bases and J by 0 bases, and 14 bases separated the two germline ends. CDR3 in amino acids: CASSQKREAVNTEAFF. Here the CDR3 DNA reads TGCGCCAGCAGCCAGAAACGGGAGGCCGTGAACACTGAAGCTTTCTTT.

In DNA, the CDR3 is TGCGCCAGCCGGCGGGCACTGAACACTGAAGCTTTCTTT. Translating it yields CASRRALNTEAFF. V and J are TRBV4-1 and TRBJ1-1; D gene uncertain. Trimming left V 8 bases short and J 0 bases short, with 10 bases between. The CDR3 contains 13 residues. Germline assignment: CDR1 MGHRA and CDR2 YSYEKL.

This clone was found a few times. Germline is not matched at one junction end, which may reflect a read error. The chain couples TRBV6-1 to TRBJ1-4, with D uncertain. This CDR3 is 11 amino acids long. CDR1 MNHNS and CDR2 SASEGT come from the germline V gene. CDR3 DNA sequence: TGTGCCAGCAGTGTCAAGGGTCCCCCTACTTTT. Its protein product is CASSVKGPPTF.

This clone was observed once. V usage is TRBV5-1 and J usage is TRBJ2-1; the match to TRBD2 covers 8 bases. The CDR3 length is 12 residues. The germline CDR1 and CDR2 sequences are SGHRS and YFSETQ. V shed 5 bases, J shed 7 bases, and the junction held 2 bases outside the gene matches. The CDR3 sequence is CASRGLGNEQFF. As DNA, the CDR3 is TGCGCCAGCAGGGGACTAGGTAATGAGCAGTTCTTC. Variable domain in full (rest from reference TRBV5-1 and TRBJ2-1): KAGVTQTPRYLIKTRGQQVTLSCSPISGHRSVSWYQQTPGQGLQFLFEYFSETQRNKGNFPGRFSGRQFSNSRSEMNVSTLELGDSALYLCASRGLGNEQFFGPGTRLTVL.